A single sample gave rise to the 15 T cell receptor beta chains below, sequenced in a study of cytomegalovirus exposure and HLA in healthy donors. PCR involved 60 Vbeta and 13 Jbeta primers. This table comes from immunoSEQ multiplex PCR, and its TCRdb copy is limited to in-frame clones, with some not included. Seen here are a few hundred thousand clones, approximately 79% observed once, and the top ten hold 0.2% to 0.25%. Sequenced: PBMCs. These TCRs come from a girl between 2 and 10 years old in good health and CMV-seronegative.

V and J are TRBV15 and TRBJ1-3; 9 bases line up with TRBD1. With 0 bases clipped from V and 5 bases from J, the junction kept 5 bases outside the gene matches. The CDR3 has 16 residues. Germline V gene sequence: CDR1 LNHNV, CDR2 YYDKDF (reference sequence). The CDR3 is CATSRDRGTGRNTIYF. The DNA of the CDR3 is TGTGCCACCAGCAGAGATCGTGGGACAGGGAGAAACACCATATATTTT.

The chain combines TRBV11-1 with TRBJ2-3, with D possibly being TRBD1 (5 bases). The V and J ends lost 0 bases and 1 base respectively, with 17 bases between them. The length of the CDR3 is 18 residues. CDR1 is SGHAT and CDR2 is FQDESV in the germline V gene (reference sequence). This CDR3 reads CASSLARRGYSGTDTQYF. The CDR3 region has the DNA TGTGCCAGCAGCTTAGCGCGTAGGGGATACTCTGGCACAGATACGCAGTATTTT.

V is TRBV2 and J is TRBJ1-1, with D uncertain. Trimming pared 3 bases from V and 6 bases from J, leaving 8 bases between. The CDR3 has 12 residues. Germline V gene data show CDR1 as SNHLY and CDR2 as FYNNEI. The CDR3 bases are TGTGCCAGCAGTGATTTGGGCCCTGAAGCTTTCTTT. Its translation: CASSDLGPEAFF.

The V gene is TRBV6-6, the J gene TRBJ1-2, with D tentatively TRBD1 (6 bases). V lost 6 bases to trimming and J lost 5 bases, with 22 bases between them. The CDR3 totals 16 residues. Germline V gene sequence: CDR1 MNHNY, CDR2 SVGAGI (reference sequence). The CDR3, as DNA: TGTGCCAGCAGCGGGACAAGAGGGGGTGAGGGGTATGGCTACACCTTC. Translated: CASSGTRGGEGYGYTF.

The V and J genes are TRBV5-1 and TRBJ2-1, with a tentative D call TRBD2 (6 bases). The length of the CDR3 is 15 residues. V gave up 2 bases and J gave up 2 bases, with 11 bases separating them. Germline V CDR1 and CDR2: SGHRS, YFSETQ. CDR3 residues: CASSFWGETYNEQFF. CDR3 DNA sequence: TGCGCCAGCAGCTTCTGGGGGGAAACCTACAATGAGCAGTTCTTC. Full variable domain (missing parts from reference TRBV5-1 and TRBJ2-1): KAGVTQTPRYLIKTRGQQVTLSCSPISGHRSVSWYQQTPGQGLQFLFEYFSETQRNKGNFPGRFSGRQFSNSRSEMNVSTLELGDSALYLCASSFWGETYNEQFFGPGTRLTVL.

The V and J genes are TRBV5-6 and TRBJ2-3; 8 bases align to TRBD1. The CDR3 covers 17 residues. Germline CDR1 and CDR2: SGHDT and YYEEEE. Trimming at V came to 3 bases and at J to 1 base, leaving 10 bases not matched to a gene. CDR3 in DNA: TGTGCCAGCAGCTCCGACAGGGGACCCGATCGCACAGATACGCAGTATTTT. This sequence encodes CASSSDRGPDRTDTQYF.

The DNA of the CDR3 is TGTGCCTGGGGGTGGGGAGGCTCCTACAATGAGCAGTTCTTC. This sequence encodes CAWGWGGSYNEQFF. The V gene is TRBV30, the J gene TRBJ2-1; possibly TRBD2 for D (6 bases). Germline V lookup: CDR1 GTSNPN, CDR2 SVGIG (reference sequence). The CDR3 covers 14 residues. The V gene lost 5 bases and the J gene lost 0 bases, with 11 bases spanning the gap.

The chain recombines TRBV11-2 with TRBJ1-1, with D possibly being TRBD1 (6 bases). The CDR3 runs 17 residues. Trimming removed 1 base from V and 0 bases from J, with 15 bases in between. In germline, CDR1 is SGHAT, CDR2 FQNNGV. CDR3 region: CASSLGKRTGLNTEAFF. In nucleotides, the CDR3 is TGTGCCAGCAGCTTAGGCAAAAGAACAGGGCTGAACACTGAAGCTTTCTTT.

The chain uses TRBV5-1 and TRBJ2-3; 8 bases match TRBD1. The CDR3 consists of 14 residues. V lost 0 bases and J lost 12; bases outside the gene matches: 9. Germline values: CDR1 SGHRS, CDR2 YFSETQ. For the CDR3, the DNA is TGCGCCAGCAGCTTGGTTACCGTAGGACAGGGACAGTATTTT. Protein sequence: CASSLVTVGQGQYF.

V and J are TRBV29-1 and TRBJ1-2; D might be TRBD1 (6 bases). CDR1 is SQVTM and CDR2 is ANQGSEA in the germline V gene. Trimming shortened V by 4 bases and J by 3 bases, and 15 bases separated the two germline ends. This CDR3 region has 14 residues. CDR3 amino acids: CSVVIGQPYYGYTF. The CDR3 coding sequence is TGCAGCGTTGTTATCGGACAGCCTTACTATGGCTACACCTTC.

This chain links TRBV5-4 with TRBJ2-3; D is perhaps TRBD2 (5 bases). Trimming removed 6 bases at V and 4 bases at J, with 21 bases between. The CDR3 has 16 amino acids. Germline CDR1 is SGHNT and CDR2 is YYREEE (reference sequence). For the CDR3, the DNA is TGTGCCAGCACCTTCGCGGCGGGCCGTTTGGCAGATACGCAGTATTTT. This sequence encodes CASTFAAGRLADTQYF.

J is TRBJ2-5 and V is TRBV11-2; 8 bases fit TRBD2. CDR1 and CDR2 (germline): SGHAT, FQNNGV. The CDR3 totals 16 residues. V lost 4 bases and J lost 1; bases outside the gene matches: 8. Here the CDR3 reads CASSWGPRGVQETQYF. The CDR3 DNA reads TGTGCCAGCAGCTGGGGGCCGCGGGGGGTCCAAGAGACCCAGTACTTC.

This sequence joins TRBV30 and TRBJ2-7; D not certain. Looked up from germline, CDR1 is GTSNPN and CDR2 is SVGIG (reference sequence). The CDR3 covers 16 residues. V was pared by 0 bases and J by 3 bases, with 18 bases between. In DNA, the CDR3 is TGTGCCTGGAGTGTCCACTTTCGCCGGTTGTACTACGAGCAGTACTTC. This sequence encodes CAWSVHFRRLYYEQYF.

This clone was counted once. This sequence joins TRBV6-1 and TRBJ1-3; the match to TRBD1 covers 10 bases. Germline-derived CDR1 and CDR2 are MNHNS and SASEGT. V lost 6 bases, J lost 0 bases, and 2 bases stayed unmatched. The CDR3 is made up of 15 amino acids. The CDR3 sequence is CASRGQGSSGNTIYF. In DNA form, the CDR3 reads TGTGCCAGCAGGGGACAGGGGAGCTCTGGAAACACCATATATTTT.

The chain recombines TRBV19 with TRBJ1-5, with D possibly matching TRBD1 (6 bases). V lost 5 bases to trimming and J lost 5 bases, with 13 bases between them. The CDR3 runs 14 residues. Germline CDR1 LNHDA, CDR2 SQIVND (reference sequence). CDR3 sequence: CASSLQGGHQPQHF. The CDR3, as DNA: TGTGCCAGTAGTTTACAGGGAGGGCATCAGCCCCAGCATTTT. Combining the CDR3 with reference TRBV19 and TRBJ1-5 gives the whole variable domain DGGITQSPKYLFRKEGQNVTLSCEQNLNHDAMYWYRQDPGQGLRLIYYSQIVNDFQKGDIAEGYSVSREKKESFPLTVTSAQKNPTAFYLCASSLQGGHQPQHFGDGTRLSIL.